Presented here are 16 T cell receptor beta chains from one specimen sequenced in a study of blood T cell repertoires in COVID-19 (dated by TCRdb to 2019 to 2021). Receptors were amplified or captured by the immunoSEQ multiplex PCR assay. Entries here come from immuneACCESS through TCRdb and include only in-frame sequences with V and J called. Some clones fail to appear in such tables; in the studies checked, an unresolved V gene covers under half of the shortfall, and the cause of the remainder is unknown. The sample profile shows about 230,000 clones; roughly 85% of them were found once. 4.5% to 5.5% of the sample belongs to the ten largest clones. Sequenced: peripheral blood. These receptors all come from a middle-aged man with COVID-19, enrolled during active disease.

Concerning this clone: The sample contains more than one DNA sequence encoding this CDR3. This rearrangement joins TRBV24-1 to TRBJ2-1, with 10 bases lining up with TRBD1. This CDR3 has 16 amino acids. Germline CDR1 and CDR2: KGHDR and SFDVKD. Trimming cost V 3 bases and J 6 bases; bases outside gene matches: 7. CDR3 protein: CATSDPGTGAFNEQFF. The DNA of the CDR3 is TGTGCCACCAGTGATCCCGGGACAGGGGCTTTCAATGAGCAGTTCTTC.

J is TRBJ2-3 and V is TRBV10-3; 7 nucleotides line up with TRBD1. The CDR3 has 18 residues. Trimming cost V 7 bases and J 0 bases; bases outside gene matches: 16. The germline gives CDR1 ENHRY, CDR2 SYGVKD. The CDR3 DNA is TGTGCCATCACCAAAACCGTTACGGGGACAGAAAGCACAGATACGCAGTATTTT. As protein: CAITKTVTGTESTDTQYF.

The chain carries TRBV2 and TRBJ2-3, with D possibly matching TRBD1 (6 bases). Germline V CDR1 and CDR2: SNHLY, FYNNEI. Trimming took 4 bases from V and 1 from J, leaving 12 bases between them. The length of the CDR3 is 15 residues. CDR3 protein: CASSGLSGGTDTQYF. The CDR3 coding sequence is TGTGCCAGCAGTGGTCTGTCAGGGGGCACAGATACGCAGTATTTT.

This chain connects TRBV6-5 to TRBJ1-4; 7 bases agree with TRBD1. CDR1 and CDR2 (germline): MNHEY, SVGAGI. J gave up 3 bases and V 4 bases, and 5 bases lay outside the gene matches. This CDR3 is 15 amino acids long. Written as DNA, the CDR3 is TGTGCCAGCAGTTCCCAAGACAGGGCTAATGAAAAACTGTTTTTT. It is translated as CASSSQDRANEKLFF.

The DNA for the CDR3 is TGCGCCAGCAGCCAAGAGCAGGCAGGCTCCTACAATGAGCAGTTCTTC. This encodes CASSQEQAGSYNEQFF. The chain recombines TRBV4-1 with TRBJ2-1; D uncertain. The CDR3 is 16 residues long. The V and J ends lost 0 bases and 0 bases respectively, with 9 bases between them. Germline assignment: CDR1 MGHRA and CDR2 YSYEKL.

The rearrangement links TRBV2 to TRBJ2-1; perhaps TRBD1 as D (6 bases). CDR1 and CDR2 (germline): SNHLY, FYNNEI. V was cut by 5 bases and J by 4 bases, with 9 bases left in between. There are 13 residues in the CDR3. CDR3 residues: CASSNQGYNEQFF. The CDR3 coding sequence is TGTGCCAGCAGTAACCAGGGGTACAATGAGCAGTTCTTC.

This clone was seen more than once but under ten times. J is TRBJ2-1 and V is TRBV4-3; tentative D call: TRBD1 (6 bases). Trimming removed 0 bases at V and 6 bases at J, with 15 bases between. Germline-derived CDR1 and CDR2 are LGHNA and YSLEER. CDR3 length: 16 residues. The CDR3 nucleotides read TGCGCCAGCAGCCAAGACCGGGACACCAACTCCAATGAGCAGTTCTTC. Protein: CASSQDRDTNSNEQFF.

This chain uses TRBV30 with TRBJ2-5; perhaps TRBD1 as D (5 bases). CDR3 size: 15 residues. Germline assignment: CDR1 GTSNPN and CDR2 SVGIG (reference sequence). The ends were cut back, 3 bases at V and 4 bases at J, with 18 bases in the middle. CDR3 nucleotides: TGTGCCTGGAGGCCGAATGTAAGGGGATCAGAGACCCAGTACTTC. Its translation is CAWRPNVRGSETQYF.

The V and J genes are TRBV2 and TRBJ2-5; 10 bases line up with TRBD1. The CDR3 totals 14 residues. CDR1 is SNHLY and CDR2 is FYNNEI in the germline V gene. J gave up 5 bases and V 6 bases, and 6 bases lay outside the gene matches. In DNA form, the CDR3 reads TGTGCCAGCAGAAGACAGGGGGCGTTCGAGACCCAGTACTTC. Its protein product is CASRRQGAFETQYF.

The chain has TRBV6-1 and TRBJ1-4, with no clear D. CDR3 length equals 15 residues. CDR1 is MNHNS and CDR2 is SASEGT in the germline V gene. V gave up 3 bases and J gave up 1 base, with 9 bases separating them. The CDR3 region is CASSDSIRTNEKLFF. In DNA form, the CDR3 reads TGTGCCAGCAGTGATTCTATTAGAACTAATGAAAAACTGTTTTTT.

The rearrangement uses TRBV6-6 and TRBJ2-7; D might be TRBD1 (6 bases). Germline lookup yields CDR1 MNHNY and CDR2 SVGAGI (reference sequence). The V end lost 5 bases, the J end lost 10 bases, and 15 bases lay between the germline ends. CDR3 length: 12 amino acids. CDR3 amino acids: CASSPGHWDQYF. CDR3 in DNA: TGTGCCAGCAGTCCGGGACACTGGGACCAGTACTTC.

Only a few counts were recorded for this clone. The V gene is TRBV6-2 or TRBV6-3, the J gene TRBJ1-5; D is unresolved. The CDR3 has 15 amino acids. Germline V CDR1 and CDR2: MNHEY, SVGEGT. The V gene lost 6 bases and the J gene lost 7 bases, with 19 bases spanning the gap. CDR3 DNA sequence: TGTGCCAGCAGCCCCTGGATGGAGGGCAGGCAGCCCCAGCATTTT. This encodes CASSPWMEGRQPQHF.

CDR3 sequence (DNA): TGTGCCACCAGCAGACTTGGGGGCTTCTATGGCTACACCTTC. Encoded protein: CATSRLGGFYGYTF. This chain uses TRBV15 with TRBJ1-2, with D possibly being TRBD1 (6 bases). V gave up 2 bases and J gave up 4 bases, with 11 bases separating them. The CDR3 is made up of 14 amino acids. Germline CDR1 reads LNHNV; CDR2 reads YYDKDF (reference sequence).

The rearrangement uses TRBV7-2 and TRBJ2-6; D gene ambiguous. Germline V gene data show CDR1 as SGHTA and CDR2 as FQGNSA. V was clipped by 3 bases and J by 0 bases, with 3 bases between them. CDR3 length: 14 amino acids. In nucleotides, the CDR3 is TGTGCCAGCAGCTTGAGCTCTGGGGCCAACGTCCTGACTTTC. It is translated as CASSLSSGANVLTF.

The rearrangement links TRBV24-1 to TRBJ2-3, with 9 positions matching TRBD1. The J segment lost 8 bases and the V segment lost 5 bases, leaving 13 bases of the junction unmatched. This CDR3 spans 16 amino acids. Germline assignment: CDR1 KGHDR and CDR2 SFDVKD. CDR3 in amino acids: CATSGTPGQGFGTQYF. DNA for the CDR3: TGTGCCACCAGTGGTACGCCGGGACAGGGTTTCGGTACGCAGTATTTT.

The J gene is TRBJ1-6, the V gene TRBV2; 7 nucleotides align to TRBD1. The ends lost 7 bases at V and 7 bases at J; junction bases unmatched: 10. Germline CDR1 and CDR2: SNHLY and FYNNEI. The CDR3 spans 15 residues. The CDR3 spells CASTLQGSVNSPLHF. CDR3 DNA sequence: TGTGCCAGCACCCTACAGGGGAGTGTCAATTCACCCCTCCACTTT.